The following is a T cell receptor (beta chain) sequence with its context. Its antigen is unknown. With 4 bases clipped from V and 7 bases from J, the junction kept 7 bases outside the gene matches. The CDR3 length is 14 residues. Germline V gives CDR1 SQVTM, CDR2 ANQGSEA. The sample originates from a study of Ad26.COV2.S vaccination and SARS-CoV-2 variants. Study-wide results and limits: Breadth of non-spike TCRs did not differ between vaccinees and placebo recipients. Vaccinees showed greater spike-specific TCR breadth than placebo recipients.

Treatment denoted: around 19 received Ad26.COV2.S at low or high dose, single or two shots; roughly five received placebo; per-sample allocation not given. Material that was analyzed had been drawn on day 63 after the first vaccine or placebo injection. Repertoires were generated with immunoSEQ multiplex PCR, while TCRdb's copy carries only in-frame clones and drops some. In the table there are approximately 480,000 clones, 87% of which are singletons. The sequencing used peripheral blood, collected in a trial of Ad26.COV2.S vaccine versus placebo. This rearrangement joins TRBV29-1 to TRBJ1-2, with TRBD1 matching 12 bases. The sequence derives from a person aged 18 to 59 who received the Ad26.COV2.S COVID-19 vaccine or a placebo. The DNA of the CDR3 is TGCAGCGTTGCGGGGGGACAGGGGGCCGGTGGCTACACCTTC. Protein: CSVAGGQGAGGYTF.